The 29 T cell receptor beta chains in this list originate from one sample, sequenced in a study of blood T cell repertoires in COVID-19. Sequenced by immunoSEQ multiplex PCR; TCRdb stores in-frame clones only, minus some. Of around 100,000 clones listed, about 74% are singletons. The sample was peripheral blood. These receptors were taken from a man between 65 and 80 years old with COVID-19, enrolled during active disease.

The chain uses TRBV28 and TRBJ2-5, with a tentative D call TRBD1 (6 bases). Germline CDR1 is MDHEN and CDR2 is SYDVKM. This CDR3 comprises 13 residues. V was trimmed by 5 bases and J by 4 bases, leaving 11 bases between them. The CDR3 coding sequence is TGTGCCAGCAGTCTAGGGGGTATAGAGACCCAGTACTTC. Residues: CASSLGGIETQYF.

This chain connects TRBV11-1 to TRBJ2-1; the match to TRBD2 covers 10 bases. CDR3 length: 14 residues. Germline V lookup: CDR1 SGHAT, CDR2 FQDESV (reference sequence). The V and J ends lost 2 bases and 10 bases, in that order; junction bases with no gene match: 5. The CDR3 region is CASSLLGSGREQFF. CDR3 sequence (DNA): TGTGCCAGCAGCTTACTAGGTAGCGGGAGGGAGCAGTTCTTC.

With regard to this clone: An end of the junction differs from the germline gene, which may be a read error. The chain carries TRBV6-2 or TRBV6-3 and TRBJ2-5, with TRBD2 matching over 14 bases. Germline CDR1 is MNHEY and CDR2 is SVGEGT. There are 16 residues in the CDR3. CDR3 sequence (DNA): TGTGCCAGCAGTCACTCGGGACTAGCGGGAGAAGAGACCCAGTACTTC. Translating gives CASSHSGLAGEETQYF.

CDR3 sequence: CASSPRRASGDNEQFF. In DNA, the CDR3 is TGTGCCAGCAGCCCCCGAAGGGCTAGCGGAGACAATGAGCAGTTCTTC. The chain recombines TRBV9 with TRBJ2-1; 7 bases map to TRBD2. The CDR3 loop spans 16 amino acids. V shed 4 bases and J 5 bases; nucleotides not matched to a gene: 12. Germline V gene sequence: CDR1 SGDLS, CDR2 YYNGEE.

CDR3 DNA sequence: TGCGCCAGCAGCCAAGATCAGGGAACCTATGGCTACACCTTC. Residues: CASSQDQGTYGYTF. V gene TRBV4-3 combines with J gene TRBJ1-2; a possible D gene is TRBD1 (5 bases). Germline V lookup: CDR1 LGHNA, CDR2 YSLEER. CDR3 length: 14 amino acids. The V and J ends lost 0 bases and 4 bases respectively, with 9 bases between them.

The rearrangement uses TRBV19 and TRBJ2-3, with D possibly being TRBD1 (6 bases). Germline V gives CDR1 LNHDA, CDR2 SQIVND (reference sequence). The CDR3 contains 16 residues. Trimming removed 7 bases at V and 2 bases at J, with 19 bases between. The CDR3 DNA sequence: TGTGCCAGTACTCAAGGGTGGGGACAAGCCACAGATACGCAGTATTTT. It translates to CASTQGWGQATDTQYF. Complete variable domain (other parts from reference TRBV19 and TRBJ2-3): DGGITQSPKYLFRKEGQNVTLSCEQNLNHDAMYWYRQDPGQGLRLIYYSQIVNDFQKGDIAEGYSVSREKKESFPLTVTSAQKNPTAFYLCASTQGWGQATDTQYFGPGTRLTVL.

The genes are TRBV20-1 and TRBJ2-5; D remains ambiguous. Trimming stripped 4 bases from V and 5 bases from J, with 8 bases between. The V gene's germline CDR1 is DFQATT and CDR2 SNEGSKA (reference sequence). This CDR3 is built from 11 residues. The CDR3 DNA is TGCAGTGCTATCGATCGGGAGACCCAGTACTTC. It translates to CSAIDRETQYF.

This chain links TRBV28 with TRBJ2-3; 8 bases agree with TRBD2. The germline V gene has CDR1 MDHEN and CDR2 SYDVKM. CDR3 length equals 15 residues. The junction had 7 bases not matched to a gene; V was cut back by 5 bases and J by 3 bases. The CDR3 DNA follows: TGTGCCAGCAGTGGAACGGGAGGGGGTACAGATACGCAGTATTTT. Its translation is CASSGTGGGTDTQYF. The variable domain in full, with the rest retrieved from reference TRBV28 and TRBJ2-3, is DVKVTQSSRYLVKRTGEKVFLECVQDMDHENMFWYRQDPGLGLRLIYFSYDVKMKEKGDIPEGYSVSREKKERFSLILESASTNQTSMYLCASSGTGGGTDTQYFGPGTRLTVL.

On this clone itself: The junction differs from germline at one of its ends, possibly a read error. This chain links TRBV29-1 with TRBJ2-7, with 11 bases fitting TRBD2. This CDR3 contains 13 residues. Per the germline V gene, CDR1 is SQVTM and CDR2 is ANQGSEA. In DNA, the CDR3 is TGCAGCGCGACCACTAGCGGGAGTTTGGGAGCGGACTTC. Protein: CSATTSGSLGADF.

Turning to this clone: Other nucleotide sequences in the sample specify the same CDR3. This chain joins TRBV10-3 and TRBJ1-1; no clear D gene. The CDR3 is 15 amino acids. Germline V gives CDR1 ENHRY, CDR2 SYGVKD. Trimming cost V 0 bases and J 0 bases, with 8 bases left between them. DNA for the CDR3: TGTGCCATCAGTGAGTCGAGAGATTTGAACACTGAAGCTTTCTTT. Residues: CAISESRDLNTEAFF.

V gene TRBV7-2 combines with J gene TRBJ2-1; TRBD2 aligns across 13 bases. The CDR3 sequence is 16 residues long. J gave up 7 bases and V 1 base, and 4 bases lay outside the gene matches. Per germline, CDR1 SGHTA and CDR2 FQGNSA. This CDR3 is CASSLGLAGGKNEQFF. The CDR3 DNA is TGTGCCAGCAGCTTAGGACTAGCGGGAGGTAAAAATGAGCAGTTCTTC.

This clone has a handful of counts. V usage is TRBV6-5 and J usage is TRBJ1-4; the D gene is possibly TRBD1 (5 bases). The V gene lost 8 bases and the J gene lost 8 bases, with 12 bases spanning the gap. CDR1 is MNHEY, CDR2 SVGAGI, per germline. The CDR3 consists of 12 residues. The CDR3 sequence: CASHDPGEKLFF. CDR3 DNA sequence: TGTGCCAGCCATGACCCAGGGGAAAAACTGTTTTTT.

The chain employs TRBV23-1 and TRBJ1-5; no definite D call. TRBV23-1 is an open reading frame, and its role is uncertain. The CDR3 has 14 amino acids. V lost 3 bases and J 7 bases, leaving 13 bases between the germline ends. The CDR3 coding sequence is TGCGCCAGCAGTCACGCCACCGTGAGCCAGCCCCAGCATTTT. Translating it yields CASSHATVSQPQHF.

Regarding this clone: Other DNA sequences of this sample code for an identical CDR3. The chain joins TRBV5-1 to TRBJ2-5, with TRBD1 matching 7 bases. The germline gives CDR1 SGHRS, CDR2 YFSETQ. V lost 4 bases to trimming and J lost 2 bases; unmatched junction nucleotides: 8. The CDR3 runs to 15 residues. Here the CDR3 DNA reads TGCGCCAGCAGCCCAGGGACAGCACTACAAGAGACCCAGTACTTC. Protein sequence: CASSPGTALQETQYF.

The sample holds one count of this clone. The chain uses TRBV11-2 and TRBJ2-7, with 9 bases lining up with TRBD1. This CDR3 comprises 15 residues. From germline, CDR1 is SGHAT and CDR2 FQNNGV. V lost 3 bases and J lost 3; bases outside the gene matches: 6. In nucleotides, the CDR3 is TGTGCCAGCAGCTTCACGGGACAGGGCCACTACGAGCAGTACTTC. It yields the protein CASSFTGQGHYEQYF.

This chain uses TRBV9 with TRBJ2-7; weak D call: TRBD1 (6 bases). The CDR3 is made up of 14 amino acids. The germline gives CDR1 SGDLS, CDR2 YYNGEE. V dropped 0 bases and J dropped 1 base, with 8 bases sitting between them. DNA of the CDR3: TGTGCCAGCAGCGTAGAGGGGGAGTCCTACGAGCAGTACTTC. Its protein product is CASSVEGESYEQYF.

The V gene is TRBV3-1 (or the pseudogene TRBV3-2), the J gene TRBJ1-2; 7 nucleotides line up with TRBD1. V lost 0 bases to trimming and J lost 3 bases; unmatched junction nucleotides: 10. Germline-derived CDR1 and CDR2 are LGHDT and YNNKEL (reference sequence). The CDR3 runs to 17 residues. In DNA, the CDR3 is TGTGCCAGCAGCCAAGATGTTTGGGGCCAGGGGGACTATGGCTACACCTTC. Encoded protein: CASSQDVWGQGDYGYTF.

The chain combines TRBV2 with TRBJ2-7, with a possible D match to TRBD1 (5 bases). V was clipped by 5 bases and J by 5 bases, with 13 bases between them. CDR1 SNHLY and CDR2 FYNNEI come from the germline V gene. The CDR3 has 13 amino acids. CDR3 amino acids: CASSTRRGNEQYF. CDR3 nucleotide sequence: TGTGCCAGCAGTACTCGAAGGGGCAACGAGCAGTACTTC.

The rearrangement links TRBV5-1 to TRBJ2-1; D gene ambiguous. The V end lost 2 bases, the J end lost 5 bases, and 8 bases lay between the germline ends. Germline V gene sequence: CDR1 SGHRS, CDR2 YFSETQ. The CDR3 extends over 13 amino acids. The CDR3 spells CASSFPSHNEQFF. CDR3 bases: TGCGCCAGCAGCTTCCCGAGTCACAATGAGCAGTTCTTC.

The J gene is TRBJ1-6, the V gene TRBV12-3 or TRBV12-4, with D perhaps TRBD1 (5 bases). The V end was cut by 2 bases, the J end by 10 bases, with 6 bases between. The CDR3 has 12 residues. The CDR3 is CASSLRGSPLHF. CDR3 sequence (DNA): TGTGCCAGCAGTTTAAGGGGATCACCCCTCCACTTT.

The chain joins TRBV5-1 to TRBJ2-2; no clear D. This CDR3 is 15 amino acids long. V lost 0 bases to trimming and J lost 2 bases, with 8 bases between them. Germline CDR1 and CDR2: SGHRS and YFSETQ. CDR3 protein: CASSLDGFNTGELFF. As DNA, the CDR3 is TGCGCCAGCAGCTTGGACGGGTTCAACACCGGGGAGCTGTTTTTT.

The chain combines TRBV10-3 with TRBJ1-1; D remains ambiguous. Germline lookup yields CDR1 ENHRY and CDR2 SYGVKD. This CDR3 is built from 13 residues. The ends were cut back, 10 bases at V and 3 bases at J, with 15 bases in the middle. The CDR3 region has the DNA TGTGCCACCTCTAGCCAGAGGGACACTGAAGCTTTCTTT. This sequence encodes CATSSQRDTEAFF.

The chain couples TRBV10-3 to TRBJ2-1; 8 bases match TRBD2. The CDR3 is 12 residues long. V was clipped by 4 bases and J by 9 bases; unmatched bases: 2. Germline CDR1 ENHRY, CDR2 SYGVKD. The CDR3 sequence: CAISGTSFEQFF. The CDR3 DNA sequence: TGTGCCATCAGTGGGACTAGCTTTGAGCAGTTCTTC.

The genes are TRBV27 and TRBJ2-7; a possible D gene is TRBD2 (5 bases). Deletions cut 0 bases from V and 2 bases from J, with 14 bases between. Germline V lookup: CDR1 MNHEY, CDR2 SMNVEV (reference sequence). The CDR3 is 16 amino acids. The CDR3 DNA is TGTGCCAGCAGTTTATCCACTGGGGAGCGCACCTACGAGCAGTACTTC. It encodes CASSLSTGERTYEQYF.

With regard to this clone: This sample also contains other DNA sequences that code for the same CDR3. The V and J genes are TRBV18 and TRBJ2-5; no definite D call. CDR1 is KGHSH, CDR2 LQKENI, per germline. V gave up 2 bases and J gave up 2 bases, with 6 bases separating them. This CDR3 has 13 residues. The CDR3 sequence is CASSPGLQETQYF. The CDR3, as DNA: TGTGCCAGCTCACCAGGGCTGCAAGAGACCCAGTACTTC. Full variable domain (rest looked up from reference TRBV18 and TRBJ2-5): NAGVMQNPRHLVRRRGQEARLRCSPMKGHSHVYWYRQLPEEGLKFMVYLQKENIIDESGMPKERFSAEFPKEGPSILRIQQVVRGDSAAYFCASSPGLQETQYFGPGTRLLVL.

The chain links TRBV5-1 to TRBJ2-5; a possible D gene is TRBD2 (6 bases). V was shortened by 4 bases and J by 2 bases, with 9 bases between the two germline ends. The CDR3 is made up of 13 amino acids. Germline V gene sequence: CDR1 SGHRS, CDR2 YFSETQ. The CDR3 coding sequence is TGCGCCAGCAGCCAGGGAGGACAAGAGACCCAGTACTTC. This translates into CASSQGGQETQYF.

V usage is TRBV19 and J usage is TRBJ1-2; 9 bases are shared with TRBD1. After removal of 10 bases from V and 6 bases from J, the junction contained 24 bases not matched to a gene. The CDR3 is made up of 18 amino acids. Germline values: CDR1 LNHDA, CDR2 SQIVND (reference sequence). CDR3 coding DNA: TGTGCCACCAACCTTAGACCGGGACAGGGACCGGTAGGGGATGGCTACACCTTC. This codes for CATNLRPGQGPVGDGYTF. Full variable domain (remainder filled in from reference TRBV19 and TRBJ1-2): DGGITQSPKYLFRKEGQNVTLSCEQNLNHDAMYWYRQDPGQGLRLIYYSQIVNDFQKGDIAEGYSVSREKKESFPLTVTSAQKNPTAFYLCATNLRPGQGPVGDGYTFGSGTRLTVV.

This rearrangement joins TRBV27 to TRBJ2-7, with TRBD1 matching over 7 bases. The CDR3 runs to 15 residues. CDR1 and CDR2 from the germline V gene are MNHEY and SMNVEV (reference sequence). Unmatched junction bases numbered 10, after V lost 8 bases and J lost 0 bases. The CDR3 loop reads CASGPKGASSYEQYF. Here the CDR3 DNA reads TGTGCCAGCGGCCCTAAGGGGGCGAGCTCCTACGAGCAGTACTTC.

This chain joins TRBV5-4 and TRBJ2-3; 13 bases align to TRBD2. Trimming took 4 bases from V and 7 from J; bases not matched to a gene: 12. This CDR3 has 17 amino acids. CDR1 and CDR2 from the germline V gene are SGHNT and YYREEE (reference sequence). The DNA of the CDR3 is TGTGCCAGCAGCGCCCGGACTAGCGGGAGTGTCATGCATACGCAGTATTTT. It codes for CASSARTSGSVMHTQYF.